This T cell receptor (beta chain) is from a study of blood T cell repertoires in COVID-19. Only in-frame clones appear in the TCRdb table, and some are missing; sequencing was by immunoSEQ multiplex PCR. The sample contains about 100,000 clones, 92% of which appear only once. Germline-derived CDR1 and CDR2 are MNHNY and SVGAGI (reference sequence). The V and J ends lost 5 bases and 4 bases respectively, with 12 bases between them. The CDR3 is made up of 14 amino acids. The receptor was isolated from a man aged 45-65 years with active COVID-19. The chain recombines TRBV6-6 with TRBJ2-1; tentative D call: TRBD1 (6 bases). Material: peripheral blood. CDR3 in DNA: TGTGCCAGCAGTCTGACAGGTTCTTACAATGAGCAGTTCTTC. As protein: CASSLTGSYNEQFF.